This T cell receptor (beta chain) was obtained from a study of long-term antiretroviral therapy in people with HIV. Study results and limitations: Documentation of ART adherence, viral resistance or therapy changes was absent. Following ART, diversity rose but still fell short of transplant donor controls.

Version v3.0 of the immunoSEQ assay was performed at survey level. Assay used: immunoSEQ multiplex PCR; TCRdb lists only in-frame clones, some missing. Of over 15,000 clones listed, 76% are singletons. Notes on this clone: The target antigen is unknown.

This CDR3 region has 13 residues. Trimming removed 7 bases from V and 0 bases from J, with 9 bases in between. From germline, CDR1 is MDHEN and CDR2 SYDVKM. The clonotype originates from a woman aged 45-59 years with HIV. The rearrangement uses TRBV28 and TRBJ1-1; no reliable D call. The sample in question was unsorted PBMCs, obtained 2.5 years before starting antiretroviral therapy. The CDR3 coding sequence is TGTGCCAGCAAGGGCAGCATGAACACTGAAGCTTTCTTT. It specifies CASKGSMNTEAFF.